This TCR beta chain stems from a study of CD8 T cells in Susac syndrome. The CDR3 length is 19 residues. Germline V gives CDR1 MGHRA, CDR2 YSYEKL. J gave up 4 bases and V 4 bases, and 17 bases lay outside the gene matches. Sequencing of TCR beta was carried out in blood CD8+ and CD4+ T cells. Relapsing-remitting disease, either stable or active, was present in the multiple sclerosis controls, who were treatment-naive patients. The authors reverse transcribed 0.5 to 1 ug RNA with random hexamers. The amplification used immunoSEQ multiplex PCR on TCR beta CDR3; it spanned 54 Vbeta and 13 Jbeta. TCRdb analysed the immunoSEQ multiplex PCR reads with MiXCR anew, one entry per CDR3 protein. This table holds more than 200,000 distinct CDR3 sequences, roughly 90% found once.

The clonotype comes from a human donor with multiple sclerosis. V is TRBV4-1 and J is TRBJ2-3; 10 bases agree with TRBD2. Sample: CD8+ T cells from PBMCs. DNA of the CDR3: TGCGCCAGCAGCCCTTTACTAGCGGGGCCGCGAGAGGCTCCAGATACGCAGTATTTT. It codes for CASSPLLAGPREAPDTQYF.